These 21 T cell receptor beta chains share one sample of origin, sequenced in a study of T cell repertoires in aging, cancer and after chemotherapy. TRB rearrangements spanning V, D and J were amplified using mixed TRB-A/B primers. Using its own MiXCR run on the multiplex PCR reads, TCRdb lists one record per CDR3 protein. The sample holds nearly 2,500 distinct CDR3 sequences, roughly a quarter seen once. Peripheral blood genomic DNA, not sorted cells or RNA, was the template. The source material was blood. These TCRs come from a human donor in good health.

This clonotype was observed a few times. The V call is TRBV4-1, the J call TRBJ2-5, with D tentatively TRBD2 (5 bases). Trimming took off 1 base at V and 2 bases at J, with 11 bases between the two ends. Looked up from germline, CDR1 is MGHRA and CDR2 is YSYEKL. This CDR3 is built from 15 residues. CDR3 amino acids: CASSQGAAAQETQYF. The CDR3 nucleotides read TGCGCCAGCAGCCAAGGGGCAGCGGCACAAGAGACCCAGTACTTC.

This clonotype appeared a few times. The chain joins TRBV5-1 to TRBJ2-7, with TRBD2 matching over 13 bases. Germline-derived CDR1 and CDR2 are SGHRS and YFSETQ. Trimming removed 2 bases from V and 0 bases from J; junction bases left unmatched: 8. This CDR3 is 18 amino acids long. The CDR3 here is CASSFRTSGGSSSYEQYF. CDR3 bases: TGCGCCAGCAGCTTCCGGACTAGCGGGGGTTCCAGCTCCTACGAGCAGTACTTC.

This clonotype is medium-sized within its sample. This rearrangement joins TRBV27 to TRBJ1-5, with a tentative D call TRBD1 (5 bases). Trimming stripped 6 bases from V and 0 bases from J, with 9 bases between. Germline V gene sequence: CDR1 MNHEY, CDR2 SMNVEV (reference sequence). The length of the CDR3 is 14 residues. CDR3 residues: CASRPGGSNQPQHF. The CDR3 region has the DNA TGTGCCAGCAGGCCGGGGGGTAGCAATCAGCCCCAGCATTTT.

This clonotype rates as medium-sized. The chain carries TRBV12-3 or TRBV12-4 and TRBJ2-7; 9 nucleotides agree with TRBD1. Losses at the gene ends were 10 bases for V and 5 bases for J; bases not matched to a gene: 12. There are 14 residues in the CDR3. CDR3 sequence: CATTWGQGKNEQYF. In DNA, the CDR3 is TGTGCCACCACGTGGGGACAGGGTAAGAACGAGCAGTACTTC.

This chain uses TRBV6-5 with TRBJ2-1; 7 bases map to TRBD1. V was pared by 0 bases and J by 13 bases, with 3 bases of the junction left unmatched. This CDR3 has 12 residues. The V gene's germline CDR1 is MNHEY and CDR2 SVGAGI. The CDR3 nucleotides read TGTGCCAGCAGTTACTCCGGGACAGACCAGTTCTTC. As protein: CASSYSGTDQFF.

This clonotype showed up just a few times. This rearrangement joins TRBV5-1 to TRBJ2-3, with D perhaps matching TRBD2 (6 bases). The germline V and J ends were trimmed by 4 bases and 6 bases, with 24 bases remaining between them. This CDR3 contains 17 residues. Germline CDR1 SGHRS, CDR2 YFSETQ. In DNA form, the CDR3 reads TGCGCCAGCAGCACTAACCCCGCGGGGTCCTCAGGGGATACGCAGTATTTT. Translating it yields CASSTNPAGSSGDTQYF.

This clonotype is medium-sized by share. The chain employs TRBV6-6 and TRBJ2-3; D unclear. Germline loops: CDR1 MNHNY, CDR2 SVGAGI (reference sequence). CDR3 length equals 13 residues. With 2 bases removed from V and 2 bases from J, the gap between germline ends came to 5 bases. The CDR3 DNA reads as TGTGCCAGCAGTTACGGGAACACAGATACGCAGTATTTT. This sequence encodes CASSYGNTDTQYF.

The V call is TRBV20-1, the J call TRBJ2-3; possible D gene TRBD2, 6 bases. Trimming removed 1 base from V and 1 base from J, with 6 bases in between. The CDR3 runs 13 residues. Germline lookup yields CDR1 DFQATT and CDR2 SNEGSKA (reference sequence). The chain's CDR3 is CSARGGGTDTQYF. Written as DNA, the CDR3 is TGCAGTGCTAGAGGGGGGGGCACAGATACGCAGTATTTT.

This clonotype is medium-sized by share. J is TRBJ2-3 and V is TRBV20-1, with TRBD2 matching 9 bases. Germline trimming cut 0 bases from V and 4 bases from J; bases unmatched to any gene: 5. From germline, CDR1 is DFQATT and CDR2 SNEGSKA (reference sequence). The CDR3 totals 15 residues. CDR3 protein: CSARDPAGGADTQYF. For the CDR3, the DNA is TGCAGTGCTAGAGATCCCGCGGGGGGGGCAGATACGCAGTATTTT.

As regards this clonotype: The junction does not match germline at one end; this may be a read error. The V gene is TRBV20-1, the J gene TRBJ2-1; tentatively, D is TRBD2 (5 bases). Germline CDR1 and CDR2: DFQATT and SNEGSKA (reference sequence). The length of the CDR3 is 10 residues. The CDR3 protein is CSSIRDNGIF. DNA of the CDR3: TGCAGTAGCATTAGGGATAACGGGATCTTC.

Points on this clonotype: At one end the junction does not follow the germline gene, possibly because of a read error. CDR3 loop: CASSSGSSEANVLTF. CDR3 nucleotide sequence: TGTGCCAGCAGTTCAGGGAGCTCTGAGGCCAACGTCCTGACTTTC. This sequence joins TRBV28 and TRBJ2-6; D is perhaps TRBD1 or TRBD2 (5 bases each). CDR1 and CDR2 from the germline V gene are MDHEN and SYDVKM. This CDR3 spans 15 amino acids. The full variable domain, completed using reference TRBV28 and TRBJ2-6, is DVKVTQSSRYLVKRTGEKVFLECVQDMDHENMFWYRQDPGLGLRLIYFSYDVKMKEKGDIPEGYSVSREKKERFSLILESASTNQTSMYLCASSSGSSEANVLTFGAGSRLTVL.

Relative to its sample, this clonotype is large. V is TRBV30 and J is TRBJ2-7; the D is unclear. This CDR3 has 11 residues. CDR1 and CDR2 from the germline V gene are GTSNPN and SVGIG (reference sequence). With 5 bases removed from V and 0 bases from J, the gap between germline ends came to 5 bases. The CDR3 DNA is TGTGCCTGGGCCCTCTCCTACGAGCAGTACTTC. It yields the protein CAWALSYEQYF.

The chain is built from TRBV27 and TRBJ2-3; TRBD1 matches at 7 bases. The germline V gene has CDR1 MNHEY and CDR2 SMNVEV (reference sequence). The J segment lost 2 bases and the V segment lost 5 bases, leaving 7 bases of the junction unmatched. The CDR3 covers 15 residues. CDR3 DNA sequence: TGTGCCAGCAGTGGGCCGGGACAGCTCACAGATACGCAGTATTTT. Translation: CASSGPGQLTDTQYF.

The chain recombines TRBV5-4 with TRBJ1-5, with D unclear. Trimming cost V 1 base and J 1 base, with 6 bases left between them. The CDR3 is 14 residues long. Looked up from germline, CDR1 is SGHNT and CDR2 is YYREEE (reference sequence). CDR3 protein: CASSLRESNQPQHF. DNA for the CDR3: TGTGCCAGCAGCTTGAGGGAGAGCAATCAGCCCCAGCATTTT.

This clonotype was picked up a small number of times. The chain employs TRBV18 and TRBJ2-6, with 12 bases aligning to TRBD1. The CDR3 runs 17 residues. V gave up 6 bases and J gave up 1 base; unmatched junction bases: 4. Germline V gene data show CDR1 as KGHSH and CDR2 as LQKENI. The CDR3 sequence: CASSPGQGASGANVLTF. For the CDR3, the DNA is TGTGCCAGCTCGCCGGGACAGGGGGCTTCTGGGGCCAACGTCCTGACTTTC.

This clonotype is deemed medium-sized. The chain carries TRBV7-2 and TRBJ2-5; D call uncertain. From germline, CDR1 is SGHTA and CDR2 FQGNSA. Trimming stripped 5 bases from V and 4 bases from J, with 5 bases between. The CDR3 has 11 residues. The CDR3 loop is CASSLTETQYF. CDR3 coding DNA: TGTGCCAGCAGCCTCACAGAGACCCAGTACTTC.

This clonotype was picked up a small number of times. CDR3 region: CSASRGATEAFF. CDR3 sequence (DNA): TGCAGTGCTAGTCGTGGCGCCACTGAAGCTTTCTTT. This chain uses TRBV20-1 with TRBJ1-1; D unresolved. Trimming pared 3 bases from V and 4 bases from J, leaving 9 bases between. CDR1 is DFQATT, CDR2 SNEGSKA, per germline (reference sequence). The CDR3 length is 12 residues.

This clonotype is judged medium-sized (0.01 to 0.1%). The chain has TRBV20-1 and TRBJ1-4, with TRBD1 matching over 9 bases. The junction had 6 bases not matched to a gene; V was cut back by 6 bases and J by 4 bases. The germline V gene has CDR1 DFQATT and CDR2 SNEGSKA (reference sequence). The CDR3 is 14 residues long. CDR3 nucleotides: TGCAGTGCGGGGAGGGGACAGGGTAATGAAAAACTGTTTTTT. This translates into CSAGRGQGNEKLFF.

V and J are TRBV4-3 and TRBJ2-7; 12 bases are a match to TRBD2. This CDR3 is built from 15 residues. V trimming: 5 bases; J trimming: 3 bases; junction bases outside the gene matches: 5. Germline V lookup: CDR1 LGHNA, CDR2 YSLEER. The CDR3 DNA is TGCGCCAGCAGCTTATGGACTAGCGGGATCTACGAGCAGTACTTC. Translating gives CASSLWTSGIYEQYF.

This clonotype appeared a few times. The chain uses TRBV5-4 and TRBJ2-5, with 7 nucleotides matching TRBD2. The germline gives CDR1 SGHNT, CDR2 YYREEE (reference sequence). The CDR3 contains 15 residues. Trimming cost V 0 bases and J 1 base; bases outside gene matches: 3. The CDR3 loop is CASSLGSSGQETQYF. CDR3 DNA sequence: TGTGCCAGCAGCTTGGGGTCTAGCGGCCAAGAGACCCAGTACTTC.

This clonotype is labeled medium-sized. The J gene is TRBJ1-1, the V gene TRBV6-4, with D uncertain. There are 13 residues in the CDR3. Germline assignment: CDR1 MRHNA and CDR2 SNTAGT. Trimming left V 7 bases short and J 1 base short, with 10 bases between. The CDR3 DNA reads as TGTGCCAGCAAGCCAACAGAGAACACTGAAGCTTTCTTT. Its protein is CASKPTENTEAFF.